This T cell receptor (beta chain) was observed in a study of graft-versus-host responses after intestinal transplantation. There are a few counts of this clone. The junction does not match germline at one end; this may be a read error. Here immunoSEQ multiplex PCR was the method, and the copy in TCRdb shows in-frame clones only, minus some. The sample has more than 10,000 clones, about 29% seen once. Researchers placed 200,000 CFSE-labeled responder cells in culture with 200,000 irradiated, violet-dye-labeled stimulator cells. Germline CDR1 is SSHAT and CDR2 is FNYEAQ (reference sequence). The CDR3 is 15 amino acids.

The source is a human patient who received an intestinal transplant. The chain has TRBV7-7 and TRBJ2-5; 12 bases agree with TRBD2. The sequenced sample was alloreactive CD8+ T cells from a mixed lymphocyte reaction culture, obtained before intestinal transplant. Subset denoted: CFSE-low proliferating T cells sorted from approximately 6-day pre-transplant mixed lymphocyte reaction (GvH or HvG direction). CDR3 DNA: TGTGCTAGCAGTAAGACTAGCGGGAGAGGAGAGACCCAGTACTTC. Its protein is CASSKTSGRGETQYF. The variable domain in full, with the rest retrieved from reference TRBV7-7 and TRBJ2-5, is GAGVSQSPRYKVTKRGQDVTLRCDPISSHATLYWYQQALGQGPEFLTYFNYEAQPDKSGLPSDRFSAERPEGSISTLTIQRTEQRDSAMYRCASSKTSGRGETQYFGPGTRLLVL.